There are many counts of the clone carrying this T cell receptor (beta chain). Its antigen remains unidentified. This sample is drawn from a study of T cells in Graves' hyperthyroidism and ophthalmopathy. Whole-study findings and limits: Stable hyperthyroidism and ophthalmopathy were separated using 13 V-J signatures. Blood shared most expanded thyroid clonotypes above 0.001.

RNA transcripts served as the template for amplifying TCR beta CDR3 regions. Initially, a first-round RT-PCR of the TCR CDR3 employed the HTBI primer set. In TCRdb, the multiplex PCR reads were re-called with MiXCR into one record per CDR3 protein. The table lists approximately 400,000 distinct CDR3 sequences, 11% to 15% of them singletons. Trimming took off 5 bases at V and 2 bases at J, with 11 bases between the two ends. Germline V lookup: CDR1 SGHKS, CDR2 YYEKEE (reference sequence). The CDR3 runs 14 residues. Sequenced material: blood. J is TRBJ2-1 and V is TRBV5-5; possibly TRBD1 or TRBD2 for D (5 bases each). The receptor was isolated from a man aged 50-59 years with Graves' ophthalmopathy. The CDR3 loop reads CASSGTETYNEQFF. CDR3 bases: TGTGCCAGCAGTGGGACGGAGACCTACAATGAGCAGTTCTTC.